The clone carrying this T cell receptor (beta chain) was seen only a few times. Its antigen is not identified. A sample-barcoded 5' primer and a J-beta primer mix were used in a second PCR of roughly 7 to 11 cycles. Each cDNA molecule was tagged by a template-switch adaptor with 12 random nucleotides. From each sample, at least 2.5 million paired-end reads containing CDR3 were obtained. TCRdb processed the 5' RACE reads anew with MiXCR; each CDR3 protein has one entry. The profile covers about 1.4 million distinct CDR3 sequences, with 45% to 70% appearing a single time and about 6.7% taken by the ten largest. This entry comes from a study of blood T cells in healthy people across ages. Study observations and caveats: The study regarded diversity estimates from one million T cells as underestimates.

The ends were cut back, 3 bases at V and 3 bases at J, with 9 bases in the middle. The CDR3 contains 13 residues. Looked up from germline, CDR1 is DFQATT and CDR2 is SNEGSKA (reference sequence). The chain recombines TRBV20-1 with TRBJ1-5; no reliable D call. Sequenced input: blood. The source is a man aged 18 to 30 in good health. CDR3 residues: CSARALLNQPQHF. In nucleotides, the CDR3 is TGCAGTGCTAGGGCCCTTCTCAATCAGCCCCAGCATTTT.